This entry lists 18 T cell receptor beta chains sequenced from one sample in a study of cytomegalovirus exposure and HLA in healthy donors. The PCR was carried out with 60 Vbeta primers and 13 Jbeta primers. Produced via immunoSEQ multiplex PCR; TCRdb's table is partial and in-frame only. This sample contains 190,000 or so clones. The sequenced sample consisted of PBMCs. Receptors were obtained from a boy between 10 and 17 years old in good health and CMV-seronegative.

This sequence joins TRBV19 and TRBJ2-1; weak D call: TRBD2 (7 bases). Germline loops: CDR1 LNHDA, CDR2 SQIVND (reference sequence). V gave up 9 bases and J gave up 6 bases, with 15 bases separating them. The CDR3 length is 13 residues. CDR3 protein: CARYREGTNEQFF. CDR3 in DNA: TGTGCCAGATACAGGGAGGGGACCAATGAGCAGTTCTTC.

The rearrangement uses TRBV10-3 and TRBJ1-2; possible D gene TRBD1, 6 bases. From germline, CDR1 is ENHRY and CDR2 SYGVKD. This CDR3 comprises 13 residues. V lost 6 bases and J 4 bases, leaving 12 bases between the germline ends. CDR3: CAIRGDRFYGYTF. CDR3 nucleotides: TGTGCCATCAGGGGAGACAGGTTCTATGGCTACACCTTC.

CDR3: CASSQDLPVAYGYTF. The DNA of the CDR3 is TGTGCCAGCAGCCAAGATCTTCCAGTTGCCTATGGCTACACCTTC. V is TRBV4-2 and J is TRBJ1-2, with D uncertain. The length of the CDR3 is 15 residues. The ends were cut back, 0 bases at V and 4 bases at J, with 12 bases in the middle. The germline V gene has CDR1 LGHNA and CDR2 YNFKEQ.

The rearrangement joins TRBV30 to TRBJ2-1, with a weak D call TRBD2 (5 bases). The CDR3 consists of 13 residues. Between the trimmed V and J ends, which lost 4 bases and 7 bases, there was a span of 14 bases. Germline V gene lookup returns CDR1 GTSNPN and CDR2 SVGIG (reference sequence). CDR3 DNA sequence: TGTGCCTGGAACCGTGAGGGTGGTAATGAGCAGTTCTTC. This encodes CAWNREGGNEQFF.

The chain links TRBV5-4 to TRBJ1-1; D remains unclear. V was cut by 0 bases and J by 1 base, with 7 bases left in between. CDR1 is SGHNT and CDR2 is YYREEE in the germline V gene (reference sequence). CDR3 length equals 14 residues. The CDR3 reads CASSLDSPNTEAFF. In DNA, the CDR3 is TGTGCCAGCAGCTTGGACAGCCCGAACACTGAAGCTTTCTTT. The full variable domain, its missing parts supplied by reference TRBV5-4 and TRBJ1-1, is ETGVTQSPTHLIKTRGQQVTLRCSSQSGHNTVSWYQQALGQGPQFIFQYYREEENGRGNFPPRFSGLQFPNYSSELNVNALELDDSALYLCASSLDSPNTEAFFGQGTRLTVV.

The rearrangement joins TRBV2 to TRBJ2-7, with TRBD2 identical over 8 bases. CDR3 size: 17 residues. Germline trimming cut 4 bases from V and 2 bases from J; bases unmatched to any gene: 13. Looked up from germline, CDR1 is SNHLY and CDR2 is FYNNEI. CDR3 nucleotide sequence: TGTGCCAGCAGTGGGGGGTGGGGAGCGGGGGCCCCCTACGAGCAGTACTTC. Residues: CASSGGWGAGAPYEQYF.

The chain employs TRBV6-6 and TRBJ2-3; possible D gene TRBD2, 7 bases. Germline V gene lookup returns CDR1 MNHNY and CDR2 SVGAGI (reference sequence). Trimming stripped 6 bases from V and 6 bases from J, with 19 bases between. The CDR3 is made up of 15 amino acids. The DNA for the CDR3 is TGTGCCAGCAGCTCCGGGGGGCCGGGGGTCGATACGCAGTATTTT. Translation gives CASSSGGPGVDTQYF.

CDR3 DNA: TGTGCCAGCAGCATTCACCAGGGCTTCGGGTATGGCTACACCTTC. Its protein is CASSIHQGFGYGYTF. The chain carries TRBV14 and TRBJ1-2; TRBD1 might be the D (5 bases). The CDR3 has 15 residues. Germline V gives CDR1 SGHDN, CDR2 FVKESK. V was trimmed by 5 bases and J by 5 bases, leaving 18 bases between them.

This sequence joins TRBV7-2 and TRBJ2-2, with 9 bases aligning to TRBD1. V was clipped by 6 bases and J by 1 base; unmatched bases: 3. The germline V gene encodes CDR1 SGHTA and CDR2 FQGNSA. The CDR3 is made up of 15 amino acids. The CDR3 reads CASRMTGGNTGELFF. In DNA, the CDR3 is TGTGCCAGCAGGATGACAGGGGGGAACACCGGGGAGCTGTTTTTT.

The chain links TRBV11-3 to TRBJ2-6, with D perhaps matching TRBD2 (5 bases). This CDR3 has 16 amino acids. V was clipped by 5 bases and J by 2 bases, with 13 bases between them. Germline loops: CDR1 SGHNT, CDR2 YENEEA. CDR3 DNA sequence: TGTGCCAGCAGCCCCGAGGCGGGCGCTGGGGCCAACGTCCTGACTTTC. Protein sequence: CASSPEAGAGANVLTF.

The chain is built from TRBV27 and TRBJ2-3; 9 bases are a match to TRBD1. Germline-derived CDR1 and CDR2 are MNHEY and SMNVEV (reference sequence). Germline trimming cut 5 bases from V and 4 bases from J; bases unmatched to any gene: 10. The CDR3 consists of 16 residues. The CDR3 sequence: CASSPGTGKISDTQYF. CDR3 nucleotides: TGTGCCAGCAGTCCTGGGACAGGGAAAATCTCAGATACGCAGTATTTT.

The chain is built from TRBV19 and TRBJ1-2, with TRBD1 matching over 9 bases. This CDR3 comprises 16 residues. Looked up from germline, CDR1 is LNHDA and CDR2 is SQIVND (reference sequence). V lost 10 bases and J lost 0; bases outside the gene matches: 12. The CDR3 nucleotides read TGTGCCACACACTCGGGACAGGGCCCAGCTAACTATGGCTACACCTTC. Translated: CATHSGQGPANYGYTF.

The chain employs TRBV7-2 and TRBJ2-5, with D perhaps matching TRBD2 (6 bases). The germline gives CDR1 SGHTA, CDR2 FQGNSA. The CDR3 loop spans 14 amino acids. V gave up 4 bases and J gave up 6 bases, with 15 bases separating them. The CDR3, as DNA: TGTGCCAGCAGCTCCAGCCTAGCGAACCAGACCCAGTACTTC. Residues: CASSSSLANQTQYF.

This CDR3 is CASSVDRHHHTIYF. In DNA form, the CDR3 reads TGTGCCAGCAGCGTAGACAGACATCATCACACCATATATTTT. The rearrangement joins TRBV9 to TRBJ1-3; D is ambiguous. Germline assignment: CDR1 SGDLS and CDR2 YYNGEE. V was cut by 0 bases and J by 8 bases, with 12 bases left in between. The CDR3 is 14 amino acids. The full variable domain, its missing parts supplied by reference TRBV9 and TRBJ1-3, is DSGVTQTPKHLITATGQRVTLRCSPRSGDLSVYWYQQSLDQGLQFLIQYYNGEERAKGNILERFSAQQFPDLHSELNLSSLELGDSALYFCASSVDRHHHTIYFGEGSWLTVV.

The chain is built from TRBV28 and TRBJ1-5; tentatively, D is TRBD1 (5 bases). Looked up from germline, CDR1 is MDHEN and CDR2 is SYDVKM. This CDR3 has 17 residues. Trimming removed 4 bases at V and 4 bases at J, with 20 bases between. The CDR3: CASSSIFYRGGNQPQHF. As DNA, the CDR3 is TGTGCCAGCAGTTCCATCTTTTATAGGGGTGGGAATCAGCCCCAGCATTTT.

This chain links TRBV15 with TRBJ2-7; TRBD2 agrees at 13 bases. V trimming: 1 base; J trimming: 4 bases; junction bases outside the gene matches: 4. The CDR3 runs to 16 residues. Germline V gene data show CDR1 as LNHNV and CDR2 as YYDKDF (reference sequence). The CDR3 bases are TGTGCCACCAGCAGAGGCCCACTAGCGGGGGGGTACGAGCAGTACTTC. Residues: CATSRGPLAGGYEQYF.

The V call is TRBV25-1, the J call TRBJ1-6; 8 bases match TRBD1. V shed 4 bases, J shed 5 bases, and the junction held 10 bases outside the gene matches. The CDR3 is 17 residues long. Germline V gene data show CDR1 as MGHDK and CDR2 as SYGVNS. The CDR3 nucleotides are TGTGCCAGCAGTGGCCTAACCGGGACAGGAGATAATTCACCCCTCCACTTT. Protein: CASSGLTGTGDNSPLHF.

The V call is TRBV14, the J call TRBJ2-7; TRBD1 agrees at 8 bases. V was pared by 4 bases and J by 1 base, with 9 bases of the junction left unmatched. Germline V gene data show CDR1 as SGHDN and CDR2 as FVKESK. This CDR3 is built from 16 residues. The CDR3 DNA reads TGTGCCAGCAGCCCGACTCATGGACAGGGATCCTACGAGCAGTACTTC. Translated: CASSPTHGQGSYEQYF. Filled out from reference TRBV14 and TRBJ2-7, the complete variable domain reads EAGVTQFPSHSVIEKGQTVTLRCDPISGHDNLYWYRRVMGKEIKFLLHFVKESKQDESGMPNNRFLAERTGGTYSTLKVQPAELEDSGVYFCASSPTHGQGSYEQYFGPGTRLTVT.